This TCR beta chain was profiled in a study of vaccination effects on CD4 cells after COVID-19. Points on this clone: Its antigen is still unknown.

Following a roughly 11-day culture, CD4+ T cells were purified. BNT162b2 vaccine or mRNA-1273 vaccine was given to participants in two doses. Sequencing used immunoSEQ multiplex PCR; TCRdb keeps in-frame clones, though not all of them. The repertoire includes tens of thousands of clones, 65% to 80% of them detected once, and around 2.1% sits in the top ten. Germline assignment: CDR1 SGHTA and CDR2 FQGNSA. With 3 bases removed from V and 3 bases from J, the gap between germline ends came to 12 bases. The CDR3 has 14 residues. The V and J genes are TRBV7-2 and TRBJ2-7, with no clear D. The source of this sequence is a human donor who received a COVID-19 vaccine. This specimen was CD4+ T cells from PBMCs cultured without peptide, taken after COVID-19 vaccination. CDR3 sequence: CASSLQAQFYEQYV. The DNA of the CDR3 is TGTGCCAGCAGCTTGCAGGCCCAGTTCTACGAGCAGTACGTC.